These 19 T cell receptor beta chains were all obtained from the same sample, sequenced in a study of T cells after yellow fever vaccination. TCRdb processed the 5' RACE reads anew with MiXCR; each CDR3 protein has one entry. The table shows around 300,000 distinct CDR3 sequences, with approximately 4% occurring only once. The sequencing used PBMCs, collected 15 days after the yellow fever booster vaccination. These receptor sequences come from a man younger than 30 who received the YFV17D yellow fever vaccine.

This clonotype has more than one count but fewer than ten. This chain uses TRBV4-1 with TRBJ2-5; maybe TRBD2 (5 bases). The CDR3 loop spans 16 amino acids. The V end lost 2 bases, the J end lost 1 base, and 14 bases lay between the germline ends. CDR1 and CDR2 (germline): MGHRA, YSYEKL. The DNA for the CDR3 is TGCGCCAGCAGCCAAATCCCTGGACGGGGCCAAGAGACCCAGTACTTC. The encoded protein is CASSQIPGRGQETQYF.

V is TRBV12-3 or TRBV12-4 and J is TRBJ2-7, with D unresolved. V was pared by 4 bases and J by 4 bases, with 17 bases between. The length of the CDR3 is 15 residues. CDR3 DNA sequence: TGTGCCAGCAGTTCTCGGGCTCTACCCACTTACGAGCAGTACTTC. Amino acid sequence: CASSSRALPTYEQYF.

This clonotype was counted ten times or more. The V gene is TRBV12-3 or TRBV12-4, the J gene TRBJ2-5; 8 nucleotides match TRBD1. The CDR3 is 16 residues long. V shed 6 bases, J shed 5 bases, and the junction held 14 bases outside the gene matches. CDR3 sequence reads: CASSSVRDRPLETQYF. The CDR3 bases are TGTGCCAGCAGCTCCGTTCGGGACAGGCCTCTGGAGACCCAGTACTTC.

This clonotype turned up a few times. The genes are TRBV7-2 and TRBJ1-2; no definite D call. Trimming removed 2 bases at V and 5 bases at J, with 6 bases between. Germline-derived CDR1 and CDR2 are SGHTA and FQGNSA. The CDR3 consists of 12 residues. The CDR3 sequence: CASSLMAYGYTF. In DNA, the CDR3 is TGTGCCAGCAGCTTAATGGCGTATGGCTACACCTTC.

The V and J genes are TRBV29-1 and TRBJ2-5; no definite D call. Germline V lookup: CDR1 SQVTM, CDR2 ANQGSEA. The CDR3 has 14 amino acids. V was shortened by 7 bases and J by 0 bases, with 15 bases between the two germline ends. The CDR3 spells CSARHPLYQETQYF. The CDR3 DNA reads as TGCAGCGCCAGACACCCCTTATACCAAGAGACCCAGTACTTC.

This clonotype was seen at least ten times. The gene calls are TRBV5-1 and TRBJ1-2; D may be TRBD1 (5 bases). V was pared by 0 bases and J by 8 bases, with 17 bases between. Germline-derived CDR1 and CDR2 are SGHRS and YFSETQ. CDR3 length: 15 residues. The CDR3 bases are TGCGCCAGCAGCTTGGTGGCCAAGGGGTTGTCGGGCTACACCTTC. Translation gives CASSLVAKGLSGYTF. The full variable domain, with the rest looked up from reference TRBV5-1 and TRBJ1-2, is KAGVTQTPRYLIKTRGQQVTLSCSPISGHRSVSWYQQTPGQGLQFLFEYFSETQRNKGNFPGRFSGRQFSNSRSEMNVSTLELGDSALYLCASSLVAKGLSGYTFGSGTRLTVV.

The rearrangement links TRBV4-3 to TRBJ1-2, with 8 bases identical to TRBD1. This CDR3 is 16 amino acids long. V lost 4 bases and J lost 5; bases outside the gene matches: 12. Per the germline V gene, CDR1 is LGHNA and CDR2 is YSLEER. CDR3 nucleotide sequence: TGCGCCAGCAGCCCCGCGACCGGACAGGGCCGTTATGGCTACACCTTC. It translates to CASSPATGQGRYGYTF.

This clonotype was seen ten or more times. V is TRBV18 and J is TRBJ1-2; possibly TRBD1 for D (5 bases). Germline lookup yields CDR1 KGHSH and CDR2 LQKENI. This CDR3 region has 13 residues. With 6 bases removed from V and 1 base from J, the gap between germline ends came to 9 bases. The CDR3 loop is CASSSTDNYGYTF. As DNA, the CDR3 is TGTGCCAGCTCGTCGACAGATAACTATGGCTACACCTTC.

This clonotype was observed at least ten times. CDR3: CASSLTMFNTGELFF. CDR3 nucleotides: TGTGCCAGCAGCTTAACAATGTTTAACACCGGGGAGCTGTTTTTT. V usage is TRBV7-3 and J usage is TRBJ2-2, with D unresolved. From germline, CDR1 is SGHTA and CDR2 FQGTGA. The ends were cut back, 0 bases at V and 2 bases at J, with 7 bases in the middle. The CDR3 is 15 residues long.

The chain links TRBV23-1 to TRBJ2-7; D gene unclear. TRBV23-1 is placed among ORFs of uncertain function. The CDR3 sequence is 18 residues long. Trimming removed 2 bases from V and 2 bases from J, with 22 bases in between. The CDR3 DNA is TGCGCCAGCAGTCAACTCGCCCAACCCCGACGGATCACCTACGAGCAGTACGTC. Protein sequence: CASSQLAQPRRITYEQYV.

This clonotype was seen many times. The chain carries TRBV25-1 and TRBJ2-1; 10 bases fit TRBD1. The CDR3 is made up of 14 amino acids. The germline V gene has CDR1 MGHDK and CDR2 SYGVNS. V shed 5 bases, J shed 4 bases, and the junction held 2 bases outside the gene matches. CDR3 amino acids: CASSTGQGYNEQFF. For the CDR3, the DNA is TGTGCCAGCAGTACGGGACAGGGGTACAATGAGCAGTTCTTC.

This clonotype was observed a few times. The chain combines TRBV7-9 with TRBJ1-1; D not certain. CDR3 size: 16 residues. V was pared by 7 bases and J by 6 bases, with 24 bases between. Germline V gene lookup returns CDR1 SEHNR and CDR2 FQNEAQ (reference sequence). The CDR3 sequence: CASITTSATGIPEAFF. CDR3 in DNA: TGTGCCAGCATTACTACATCGGCCACGGGTATCCCTGAAGCTTTCTTT.

This clonotype was counted many times. The CDR3 spells CASRARDLWGTEAFF. The CDR3, as DNA: TGTGCCAGCCGAGCACGCGACTTATGGGGCACTGAAGCTTTCTTT. The chain is built from TRBV6-1 and TRBJ1-1; D is unclear. V was pared by 8 bases and J by 4 bases, with 20 bases between. The CDR3 has 15 residues. Germline V gene lookup returns CDR1 MNHNS and CDR2 SASEGT.

This clonotype was seen repeatedly, ten times or more. This chain uses TRBV5-1 with TRBJ2-3, with D possibly TRBD2 on 6 matching bases. Trimming shortened V by 6 bases and J by 3 bases, and 14 bases separated the two germline ends. This CDR3 has 14 residues. The germline V gene has CDR1 SGHRS and CDR2 YFSETQ. The CDR3: CASNGGELTDTQYF. CDR3 sequence (DNA): TGCGCCAGCAACGGGGGAGAGTTAACAGATACGCAGTATTTT. The full variable domain, with the rest looked up from reference TRBV5-1 and TRBJ2-3, is KAGVTQTPRYLIKTRGQQVTLSCSPISGHRSVSWYQQTPGQGLQFLFEYFSETQRNKGNFPGRFSGRQFSNSRSEMNVSTLELGDSALYLCASNGGELTDTQYFGPGTRLTVL.

This sequence joins TRBV9 and TRBJ2-1; TRBD2 might be the D (6 bases). V lost 2 bases to trimming and J lost 4 bases, with 13 bases between them. The CDR3 covers 15 residues. CDR1 and CDR2 from the germline V gene are SGDLS and YYNGEE. The DNA for the CDR3 is TGTGCCAGCAGCGTCCGGGACTGGGGTTACAATGAGCAGTTCTTC. This encodes CASSVRDWGYNEQFF.

This clonotype was found a few times. J is TRBJ2-2 and V is TRBV4-2; no firm D call. Deletions cut 1 base from V and 0 bases from J, with 12 bases between. This CDR3 comprises 17 residues. Per germline, CDR1 LGHNA and CDR2 YNFKEQ. DNA of the CDR3: TGTGCCAGCAGCCAAGTTGTGTCCACCTCGAACACCGGGGAGCTGTTTTTT. As protein: CASSQVVSTSNTGELFF.

This clonotype was detected only a few times. The chain joins TRBV20-1 to TRBJ2-7; 7 bases align to TRBD1. CDR1 DFQATT and CDR2 SNEGSKA come from the germline V gene (reference sequence). J was trimmed by 3 bases and V by 0 bases; bases with no gene match: 14. This CDR3 is 17 amino acids long. CDR3 in amino acids: CSARDPATGISNYEQYF. The CDR3 DNA is TGCAGTGCTAGAGATCCGGCGACAGGGATATCCAACTACGAGCAGTACTTC.

This clonotype showed up many times. The chain couples TRBV7-2 to TRBJ1-2; D call uncertain. Germline V gene lookup returns CDR1 SGHTA and CDR2 FQGNSA. V gave up 5 bases and J gave up 1 base, with 11 bases separating them. The CDR3 spans 14 residues. The DNA of the CDR3 is TGTGCCAGCAGCCCTCGGGGAGGTAACTATGGCTACACCTTC. As protein: CASSPRGGNYGYTF. The variable domain in full, with the rest retrieved from reference TRBV7-2 and TRBJ1-2, is GAGVSQSPSNKVTEKGKDVELRCDPISGHTALYWYRQSLGQGLEFLIYFQGNSAPDKSGLPSDRFSAERTGGSVSTLTIQRTQQEDSAVYLCASSPRGGNYGYTFGSGTRLTVV.

This clonotype appeared many times. V usage is TRBV12-3 or TRBV12-4 and J usage is TRBJ1-1; D is undetermined. CDR3 length equals 14 residues. V shed 1 base and J shed 1 base, with 7 bases lying between them. The CDR3 loop reads CASSLGWQNTEAFF. The CDR3, as DNA: TGTGCCAGCAGTTTAGGTTGGCAGAACACTGAAGCTTTCTTT.